This T cell receptor (beta chain) came from a study of tumor-infiltrating lymphocytes in primary liver carcinoma. Study background: The number of productive TCRbeta reads per sample ranged from roughly 3.5 to 7.13 million and was similar across tissue types. General study findings and limits: There were only about 7-25% of top clones found in all five tumor regions. A significantly higher top-250-clone fraction was found in tumors than in blood (p = 0.039).

Reverse transcription of 450 to 500 ng total RNA with a constant-region primer produced TCR beta cDNA. Slightly modified ARM-PCR served as the procedure for the TCR beta libraries. These libraries came from three rounds of nested multiplex PCR. Use of TRBV1-TRBV30 forward primers with a C-beta reverse primer characterized the first two PCR rounds, which lasted about 11 cycles each. Each CDR3 protein is one row after TCRdb ran MiXCR on the multiplex PCR reads. The sample holds 110,000 or so distinct CDR3 sequences; 82% are singletons and the top ten take approximately 21%. The approximately 20-31 mg bulk tissue piece was not sorted before simultaneous RNA and DNA extraction. There were over 85% viable tumor cells in every single sample of tumor. V was trimmed by 8 bases and J by 9 bases, leaving 20 bases between them. The germline gives CDR1 SGHNT, CDR2 YENEEA. The CDR3 extends over 14 amino acids.

A word on this clonotype: Its antigen is not identified.

The receptor was isolated from a man between 35 and 55 years old with primary liver carcinoma and hepatitis B virus infection. The J gene is TRBJ2-1, the V gene TRBV11-3; no definite D call. Sequenced: liver tumor tissue from sampling region 3. Subset defined: tumor region T3, left-lateral pole. This CDR3 is CASHLEGGNGEQFF. The CDR3 bases are TGTGCCAGCCACCTGGAAGGTGGGAATGGTGAGCAGTTCTTC.